Each of the 3 T cell receptor beta chains below was sequenced from the same sample in a study of shared clonotypes between healthy human individuals. Sequencing used immunoSEQ multiplex PCR; TCRdb keeps in-frame clones, though not all of them. The table lists under 600,000 clones, roughly 98% of them singletons, with approximately 0.33% in the top ten. Naive CD8 cells lacked CD45RO and underwent positive selection for CCR7, leaving out terminally differentiated effector memory CD45RA+ cells. The sample comprised naive CD8+ T cells sorted from blood. The receptor source for this set is a man aged 25 to 45 in good health.

The chain uses TRBV7-6 and TRBJ2-7; 7 nucleotides line up with TRBD1. Germline lookup yields CDR1 SGHVS and CDR2 FNYEAQ. This CDR3 comprises 15 residues. V shed 5 bases and J 3 bases; nucleotides not matched to a gene: 10. CDR3 sequence: CASSPSTGTNYEQYF. In DNA form, the CDR3 reads TGTGCCAGCAGCCCTTCGACAGGGACGAACTACGAGCAGTACTTC.

As concerns this clone: The germline gene is not matched at one end of the junction; a read error may be the cause. The chain couples TRBV7-9 to TRBJ2-7; maybe TRBD2 (5 bases). This CDR3 has 13 amino acids. Per the germline V gene, CDR1 is SEHNR and CDR2 is FQNEAQ (reference sequence). The CDR3 here is CASTLGTRDEQYF. CDR3 coding DNA: TGTGCCAGCACCTTAGGTACGAGGGACGAGCAGTACTTC.

V and J are TRBV5-4 and TRBJ2-5; 9 nucleotides agree with TRBD2. This CDR3 contains 18 residues. Germline V CDR1 and CDR2: SGHNT, YYREEE (reference sequence). V shed 0 bases, J shed 2 bases, and the junction held 11 bases outside the gene matches. The chain's CDR3 is CASSLEGKWLAGQETQYF. The CDR3 region has the DNA TGTGCCAGCAGCTTGGAGGGGAAGTGGCTAGCGGGACAAGAGACCCAGTACTTC. The full variable domain, with the rest looked up from reference TRBV5-4 and TRBJ2-5, is ETGVTQSPTHLIKTRGQQVTLRCSSQSGHNTVSWYQQALGQGPQFIFQYYREEENGRGNFPPRFSGLQFPNYSSELNVNALELDDSALYLCASSLEGKWLAGQETQYFGPGTRLLVL.